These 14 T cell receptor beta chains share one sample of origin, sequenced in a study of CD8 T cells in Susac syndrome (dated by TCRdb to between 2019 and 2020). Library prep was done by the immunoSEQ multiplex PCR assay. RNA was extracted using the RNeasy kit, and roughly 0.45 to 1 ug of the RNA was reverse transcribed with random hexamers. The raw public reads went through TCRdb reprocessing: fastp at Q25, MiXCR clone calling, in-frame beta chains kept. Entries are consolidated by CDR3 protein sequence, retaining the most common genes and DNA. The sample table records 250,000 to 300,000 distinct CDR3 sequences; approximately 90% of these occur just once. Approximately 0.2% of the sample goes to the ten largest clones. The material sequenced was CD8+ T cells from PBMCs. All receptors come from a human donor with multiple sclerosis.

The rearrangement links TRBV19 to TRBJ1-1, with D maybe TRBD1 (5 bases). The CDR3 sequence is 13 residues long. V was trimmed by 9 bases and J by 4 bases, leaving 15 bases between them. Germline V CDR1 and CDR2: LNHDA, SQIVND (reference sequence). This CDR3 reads CASLIPGGTEAFF. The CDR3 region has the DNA TGTGCCAGCCTCATACCGGGGGGCACTGAAGCTTTCTTT.

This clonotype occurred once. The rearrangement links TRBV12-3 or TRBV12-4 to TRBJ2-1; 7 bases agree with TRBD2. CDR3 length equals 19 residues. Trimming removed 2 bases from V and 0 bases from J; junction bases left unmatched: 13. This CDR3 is CASSLKFVRGSYSYNEQFF. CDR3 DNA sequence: TGTGCCAGCAGTTTAAAGTTTGTGCGGGGGTCATACTCCTACAATGAGCAGTTCTTC.

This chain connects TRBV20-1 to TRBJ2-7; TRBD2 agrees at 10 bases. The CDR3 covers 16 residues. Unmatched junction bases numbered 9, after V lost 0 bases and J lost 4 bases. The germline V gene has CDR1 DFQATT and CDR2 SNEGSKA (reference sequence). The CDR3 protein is CSARDRASGSRYEQYF. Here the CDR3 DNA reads TGCAGTGCTAGAGATCGGGCTAGCGGGAGTAGGTACGAGCAGTACTTC.

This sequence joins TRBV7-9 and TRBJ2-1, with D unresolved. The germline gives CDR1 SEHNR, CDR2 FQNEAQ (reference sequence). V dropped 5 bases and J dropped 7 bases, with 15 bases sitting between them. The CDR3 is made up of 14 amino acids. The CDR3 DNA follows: TGTGCCAGCAGCCAGGACGCCGGTCTGAATGAGCAGTTCTTC. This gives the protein CASSQDAGLNEQFF.

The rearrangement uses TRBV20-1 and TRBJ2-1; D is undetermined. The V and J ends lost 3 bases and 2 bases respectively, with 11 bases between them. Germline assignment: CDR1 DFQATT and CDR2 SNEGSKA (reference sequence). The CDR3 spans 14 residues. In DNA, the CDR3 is TGCAGTGCTAGGCGATGGAGCCCCTACAATGAGCAGTTCTTC. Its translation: CSARRWSPYNEQFF.

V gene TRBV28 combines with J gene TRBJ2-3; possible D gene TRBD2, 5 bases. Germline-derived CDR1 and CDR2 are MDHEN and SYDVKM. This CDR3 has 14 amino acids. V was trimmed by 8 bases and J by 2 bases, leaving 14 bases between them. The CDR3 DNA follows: TGTGCCAGCGCCCCCGGACTGATCACAGATACGCAGTATTTT. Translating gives CASAPGLITDTQYF.

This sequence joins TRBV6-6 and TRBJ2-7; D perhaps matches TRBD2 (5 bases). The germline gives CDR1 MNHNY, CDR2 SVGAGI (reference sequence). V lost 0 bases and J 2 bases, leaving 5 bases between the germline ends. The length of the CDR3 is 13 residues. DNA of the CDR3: TGTGCCAGCAGTTACTCCGGGACCTACGAGCAGTACTTC. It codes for CASSYSGTYEQYF.

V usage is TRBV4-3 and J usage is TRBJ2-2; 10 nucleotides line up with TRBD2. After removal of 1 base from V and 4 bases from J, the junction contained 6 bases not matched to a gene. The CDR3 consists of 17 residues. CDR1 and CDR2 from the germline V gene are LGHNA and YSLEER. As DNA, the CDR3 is TGCGCCAGCAGCCAAGTCCTAGCGGGAGAAGCCACCGGGGAGCTGTTTTTT. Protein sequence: CASSQVLAGEATGELFF.

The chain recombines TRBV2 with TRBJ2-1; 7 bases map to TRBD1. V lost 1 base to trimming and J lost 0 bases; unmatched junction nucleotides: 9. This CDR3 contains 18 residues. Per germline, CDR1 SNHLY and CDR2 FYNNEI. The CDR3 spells CASSEGQGEILSYNEQFF. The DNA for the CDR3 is TGTGCCAGCAGTGAAGGACAGGGCGAGATCCTCTCCTACAATGAGCAGTTCTTC.

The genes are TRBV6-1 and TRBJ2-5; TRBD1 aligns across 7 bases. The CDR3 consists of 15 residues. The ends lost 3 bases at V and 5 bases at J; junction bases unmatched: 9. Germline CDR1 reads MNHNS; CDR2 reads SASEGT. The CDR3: CASSEVDREGETQYF. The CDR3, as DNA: TGTGCCAGCAGTGAGGTCGACAGGGAAGGCGAGACCCAGTACTTC.

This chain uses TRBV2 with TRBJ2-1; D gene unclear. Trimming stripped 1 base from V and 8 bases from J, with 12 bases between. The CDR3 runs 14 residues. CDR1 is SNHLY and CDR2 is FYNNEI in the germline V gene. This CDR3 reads CASSEEPRAYEQFF. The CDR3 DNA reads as TGTGCCAGCAGTGAAGAACCCCGGGCCTATGAGCAGTTCTTC.

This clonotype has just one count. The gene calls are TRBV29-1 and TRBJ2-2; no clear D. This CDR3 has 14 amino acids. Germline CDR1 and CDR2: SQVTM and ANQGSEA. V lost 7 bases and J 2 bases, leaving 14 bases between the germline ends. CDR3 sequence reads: CSEDLSENTGELFF. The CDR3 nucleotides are TGCAGCGAAGACCTATCAGAAAACACCGGGGAGCTGTTTTTT.

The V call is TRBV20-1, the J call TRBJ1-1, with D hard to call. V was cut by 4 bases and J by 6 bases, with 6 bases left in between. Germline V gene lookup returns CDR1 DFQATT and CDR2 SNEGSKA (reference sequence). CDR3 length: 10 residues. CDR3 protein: CSAMISEAFF. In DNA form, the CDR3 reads TGCAGTGCTATGATCTCTGAAGCTTTCTTT.

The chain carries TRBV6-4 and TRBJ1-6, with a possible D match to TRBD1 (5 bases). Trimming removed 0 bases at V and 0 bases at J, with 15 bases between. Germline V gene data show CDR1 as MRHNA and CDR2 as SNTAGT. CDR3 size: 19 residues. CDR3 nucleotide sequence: TGTGCCAGCAGTGACTCGCGCTTTGCGGACACCTCCTATAATTCACCCCTCCACTTT. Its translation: CASSDSRFADTSYNSPLHF.